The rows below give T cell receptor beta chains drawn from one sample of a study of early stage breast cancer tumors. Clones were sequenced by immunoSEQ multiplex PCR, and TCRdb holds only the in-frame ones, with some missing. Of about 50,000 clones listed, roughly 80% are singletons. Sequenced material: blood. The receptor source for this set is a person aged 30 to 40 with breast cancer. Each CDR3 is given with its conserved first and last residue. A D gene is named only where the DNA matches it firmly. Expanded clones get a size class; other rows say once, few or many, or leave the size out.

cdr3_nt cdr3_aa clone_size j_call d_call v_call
TGTGCCAGCAGTCCCCAGGGACATCAGCCCCAGCATTTT CASSPQGHQPQHF - TRBJ1-5 - TRBV27
TGTGCCTTTTTGGCCCAAGGGGACGAGCAGTACTTC CAFLAQGDEQYF - TRBJ2-7 - TRBV30
TGTGCCAGCAGCATGGACGTGACCGGGGAGCTGTTTTTT CASSMDVTGELFF - TRBJ2-2 - TRBV7-7
TGCAGCGTCGAGGGGGGACGCTACGAGCAGTACTTC CSVEGGRYEQYF - TRBJ2-7 - TRBV29-1
TGTGCCAGCAGCCGGAACATCATGAGCGGGAGTGCAGATACGCAGTATTTT CASSRNIMSGSADTQYF - TRBJ2-3 TRBD2 TRBV14
TGTGCCAGCAGCTTAACGGGCGGCAGGGCCGAGCAGTACTTC CASSLTGGRAEQYF - TRBJ2-7 - TRBV7-9
TGTGCCAGTAGTGCTTACCTAGAGGGCTATAGCAATCAGCCCCAGCATTTT CASSAYLEGYSNQPQHF - TRBJ1-5 - TRBV19
TGTGCCAGCAGCTTGGGGCCCGGGGGGCAGGGGGAGCGGTCCACCTTC CASSLGPGGQGERSTF - TRBJ1-2 TRBD1 TRBV7-8
TGTGCCAGCAGCCTGGGTCCCGCAGGGACCTCTTCCTACGAGCAGTACTTC CASSLGPAGTSSYEQYF - TRBJ2-7 - TRBV5-6
TGTGCCAGTAGTACTGGTGGGAATTCTAACTATGGCTACACCTTC CASSTGGNSNYGYTF once TRBJ1-2 - TRBV19
TGTGCCAGCTCACCACCGCTTCTCCCCCAAATGAACACTGAAGCTTTCTTT CASSPPLLPQMNTEAFF - TRBJ1-1 - TRBV18
TGCGCCAGCAGCTTGAGACTAGCGGGAGGGGGGACCCAGTACTTC CASSLRLAGGGTQYF - TRBJ2-5 TRBD2 TRBV5-1
TGTGCCAGCAGCTTAGGACAACCCGGGAGTGGTCAGAACTATGGCTACACCTTC CASSLGQPGSGQNYGYTF - TRBJ1-2 - TRBV7-2
TGTGCCAGCAGTCAAGGACCGCTCTACGAGCAGTACTTC CASSQGPLYEQYF few TRBJ2-7 - TRBV6-5
TGTGCCAGTAGTCTATCGGGACTAGCTAGTAATGAGCAGTTCTTC CASSLSGLASNEQFF - TRBJ2-1 TRBD2 TRBV19
TGTGCCAGCAGCTTGACTAGCGGGGAGTACAATGAGCAGTTCTTC CASSLTSGEYNEQFF - TRBJ2-1 TRBD2 TRBV7-7
TGTGCCAGAACCACAGGGCCAGATACGCAGTATTTT CARTTGPDTQYF - TRBJ2-3 - TRBV5-3
TGTGCCAGTAGTCAGGGTCGCCTCTACGAGCAGTACTTC CASSQGRLYEQYF - TRBJ2-7 - TRBV19
TGTGCCAGCAGTGCCCTGCTAGGGGGGACAGAGACCCAGTACTTC CASSALLGGTETQYF - TRBJ2-5 - TRBV28
TGTGCCAGCAGCTTAGGAGCAGCGCCTATAGGGAATGAGCAGTTCTTC CASSLGAAPIGNEQFF - TRBJ2-1 - TRBV7-9
TGTGCCACCCGGCCTTTTGCGGGAGACCCCTACGAGCAGTACTTC CATRPFAGDPYEQYF few TRBJ2-7 TRBD2 TRBV27
TGTGCCAGTACTGATTACAGGGGGCGTGACACTGAAGCTTTCTTT CASTDYRGRDTEAFF - TRBJ1-1 TRBD1 TRBV19
TGTGCCAGCAGCTTGGGGGGACAGCCGCTTAATGAAAAACTGTTTTTT CASSLGGQPLNEKLFF - TRBJ1-4 TRBD1 TRBV7-2